The rows below give T cell receptor beta chains drawn from one sample of a study of blood T cell repertoires in COVID-19. The data were produced by immunoSEQ multiplex PCR, yet TCRdb's version contains in-frame clones alone and is incomplete. The sample records roughly 290,000 clones, approximately 92% being singletons. Source material: peripheral blood. The source of these receptors is a young woman with COVID-19, enrolled during active disease. CDR3s include the opening cysteine and the closing phenylalanine or tryptophan. A D gene is named only where the DNA matches it firmly. Clone size is not always given. Where it is, it says once, few, many or a class for expanded clones.

clone_size: .
j_call: TRBJ2-7
d_call: .
v_call: TRBV4-3
cdr3_nt: TGCGCCAGCAGCCAAGAACCCGCGTCCTACGAGCAGTACTTC
cdr3_aa: CASSQEPASYEQYF

clone_size: .
j_call: TRBJ2-5
d_call: TRBD2
v_call: TRBV4-3
cdr3_nt: TGCGCCAGCAGCCAAGGGACTAGCGGGAGGGCCGGGGGAGAGACCCAGTACTTC
cdr3_aa: CASSQGTSGRAGGETQYF

clone_size: .
j_call: TRBJ2-7
d_call: .
v_call: TRBV18
cdr3_nt: TGTGCCAGCTCACAGACGGCGGCTTCGGGGTGGTCCTACGAGCAGTACTTC
cdr3_aa: CASSQTAASGWSYEQYF

clone_size: few
j_call: TRBJ1-3
d_call: .
v_call: TRBV9
cdr3_nt: TGTGCCAGCAGCGTATCAGGGCTGTCTGGAAACACCATATATTTT
cdr3_aa: CASSVSGLSGNTIYF

clone_size: .
j_call: TRBJ2-5
d_call: TRBD1
v_call: TRBV14
cdr3_nt: TGTGCCAGCACTCTAGGACAGGGAATGTGGGAGACCCAGTACTTC
cdr3_aa: CASTLGQGMWETQYF

clone_size: once
j_call: TRBJ2-1
d_call: .
v_call: TRBV20-1
cdr3_nt: TGCAGTGCTAGTACGGCCTGGAGCTCCTACAATGAGCAGTTCTTC
cdr3_aa: CSASTAWSSYNEQFF

clone_size: .
j_call: TRBJ1-2
d_call: .
v_call: TRBV19
cdr3_nt: TGTGCCAGTAACCCCCACGGGGTTCCATACGGCTACACCTTC
cdr3_aa: CASNPHGVPYGYTF

clone_size: once
j_call: TRBJ1-6
d_call: .
v_call: TRBV28
cdr3_nt: TGTGCCAGCAGTTTAGTACAGGGTTCCTATAATTCACCCCTCCACTTT
cdr3_aa: CASSLVQGSYNSPLHF

clone_size: .
j_call: TRBJ1-2
d_call: TRBD1
v_call: TRBV11-2
cdr3_nt: TGTGCCAGCAGCCCCGTCAGGGGGTTGCGTTTTGGCTACACCTTC
cdr3_aa: CASSPVRGLRFGYTF

clone_size: .
j_call: TRBJ2-7
d_call: TRBD2
v_call: TRBV18
cdr3_nt: TGTGCCAGCTCACCACCGGCGGGAGGTACCTACGAGCAGTACTTC
cdr3_aa: CASSPPAGGTYEQYF

clone_size: .
j_call: TRBJ2-2
d_call: .
v_call: TRBV6-4
cdr3_nt: TGTGCCAGCGGGGAGAACGAACACGGGGAGCTGTTTTTT
cdr3_aa: CASGENEHGELFF

clone_size: .
j_call: TRBJ2-1
d_call: TRBD2
v_call: TRBV9
cdr3_nt: TGTGCCAGCAGCACACCATTTAGCGGGAGGGCCGAGGATGAGCAGTTCTTC
cdr3_aa: CASSTPFSGRAEDEQFF

clone_size: .
j_call: TRBJ1-1
d_call: .
v_call: TRBV11-1
cdr3_nt: TGTGCCAGCAGTTATGACACCACTGAAGCTTTCTTT
cdr3_aa: CASSYDTTEAFF

clone_size: .
j_call: TRBJ2-2
d_call: TRBD1
v_call: TRBV29-1
cdr3_nt: TGCAGCGTTCGGACAGGGGGCCCCGGGGAGCTGTTTTTT
cdr3_aa: CSVRTGGPGELFF

clone_size: .
j_call: TRBJ2-7
d_call: .
v_call: TRBV18
cdr3_nt: TGTGCCAGCTCACCAGGGTCCTCGGGGGAGCAGTACTTC
cdr3_aa: CASSPGSSGEQYF

clone_size: once
j_call: TRBJ1-1
d_call: .
v_call: TRBV4-1
cdr3_nt: TGCGCCAGCCAAAGAGGTACTGAAGCTTTCTTT
cdr3_aa: CASQRGTEAFF

clone_size: .
j_call: TRBJ2-3
d_call: .
v_call: TRBV29-1
cdr3_nt: TGCAGCGTTGACGTACCGGGGAGTAGAGATACGCAGTATTTT
cdr3_aa: CSVDVPGSRDTQYF

clone_size: .
j_call: TRBJ2-3
d_call: .
v_call: TRBV2
cdr3_nt: TGTGCCAGCAGGCGCGACACAGATACGCAGTATTTT
cdr3_aa: CASRRDTDTQYF

clone_size: .
j_call: TRBJ2-7
d_call: TRBD1
v_call: TRBV28
cdr3_nt: TGTGCCAGCAGAGAACAGGGGGCGAACTCCTACGAGCAGTACTTC
cdr3_aa: CASREQGANSYEQYF

clone_size: .
j_call: TRBJ2-5
d_call: .
v_call: TRBV30
cdr3_nt: TGTGCCTGGAGGGGGGGAACTCTTGTCGAGACCCAGTACTTC
cdr3_aa: CAWRGGTLVETQYF

clone_size: .
j_call: TRBJ1-2
d_call: .
v_call: TRBV7-8
cdr3_nt: TGTGCCAGCAGCTTAGTAGGCAGGTCGAATGGCTACACCTTC
cdr3_aa: CASSLVGRSNGYTF

clone_size: .
j_call: TRBJ2-7
d_call: TRBD1
v_call: TRBV5-8
cdr3_nt: TGTGCCAGCACCCGGGACAGTCCATACGAGCAGTACTTC
cdr3_aa: CASTRDSPYEQYF

clone_size: .
j_call: TRBJ1-1
d_call: .
v_call: TRBV19
cdr3_nt: TGTGCCAGTACCCCCAGGAGGTTGAACACTGAAGCTTTCTTT
cdr3_aa: CASTPRRLNTEAFF

clone_size: .
j_call: TRBJ2-5
d_call: TRBD2
v_call: TRBV6-6
cdr3_nt: TGTGCCAGCAGCCGAGGGACTAGCGGCAGTGGGGAGACCCAGTACTTC
cdr3_aa: CASSRGTSGSGETQYF

clone_size: .
j_call: TRBJ1-1
d_call: TRBD1
v_call: TRBV6-5
cdr3_nt: TGTGCCAGCAGGGACAGGGAAAAGACTGAAGCTTTCTTT
cdr3_aa: CASRDREKTEAFF

clone_size: .
j_call: TRBJ1-2
d_call: .
v_call: TRBV7-9
cdr3_nt: TGTGCCAGCAGCTTTGTGCGGGACTATGGCTACACCTTC
cdr3_aa: CASSFVRDYGYTF

clone_size: .
j_call: TRBJ2-1
d_call: TRBD2
v_call: TRBV6-2/TRBV6-3
cdr3_nt: TGTGCCAGCAGTTACTTTCCTAGCGGGAGGGTTGAGCAGTTCTTC
cdr3_aa: CASSYFPSGRVEQFF

clone_size: .
j_call: TRBJ2-5
d_call: .
v_call: TRBV6-9
cdr3_nt: TGTGCCAGCAGCCTCCAGCGGTGGGACCAGTACTTC
cdr3_aa: CASSLQRWDQYF

clone_size: .
j_call: TRBJ2-3
d_call: TRBD1
v_call: TRBV28
cdr3_nt: TGTGCCAGCAGGGTGGGACCGGGCAGGGGGACAGATACGCAGTATTTT
cdr3_aa: CASRVGPGRGTDTQYF

clone_size: .
j_call: TRBJ1-1
d_call: TRBD1
v_call: TRBV7-2
cdr3_nt: TGTGCCAGCAGCTTCCGGGACAGGGTCACTGAAGCTTTCTTT
cdr3_aa: CASSFRDRVTEAFF

clone_size: .
j_call: TRBJ2-3
d_call: TRBD2
v_call: TRBV7-2
cdr3_nt: TGTGCCAGCAGCTCCCAGGGACTATCTGATACGCAGTATTTT
cdr3_aa: CASSSQGLSDTQYF

clone_size: .
j_call: TRBJ1-5
d_call: TRBD1
v_call: TRBV7-2
cdr3_nt: TGTGCCAGCAGCTCCCACCGGGACAGGGGATATCAGCCCCAGCATTTT
cdr3_aa: CASSSHRDRGYQPQHF

clone_size: .
j_call: TRBJ2-5
d_call: .
v_call: TRBV28
cdr3_nt: TGTGCCAGCAGTTTAGTTCGGGACTCGGAGACCCAGTACTTC
cdr3_aa: CASSLVRDSETQYF

clone_size: .
j_call: TRBJ2-1
d_call: .
v_call: TRBV7-9
cdr3_nt: TGTGCCAGCAGCTTAGGTCGGGGAGGTGAGCAGTTCTTC
cdr3_aa: CASSLGRGGEQFF

clone_size: .
j_call: TRBJ2-7
d_call: .
v_call: TRBV21-1
cdr3_nt: TGTGCCAGCAGCAAAGCGTATCCAGCGGGAGCTGCCCACGAGCAGTACTTC
cdr3_aa: CASSKAYPAGAAHEQYF

clone_size: .
j_call: TRBJ2-7
d_call: TRBD1
v_call: TRBV7-2
cdr3_nt: TGTGCCAGCAGGTCAGGGGGCTCGAGGAACGAGCAGTACTTC
cdr3_aa: CASRSGGSRNEQYF

clone_size: .
j_call: TRBJ2-1
d_call: TRBD2
v_call: TRBV4-3
cdr3_nt: TGCGCCAGCAGCCAAGACTTGCTAGCGGAGTTCTTCAATGAGCAGTTCTTC
cdr3_aa: CASSQDLLAEFFNEQFF

clone_size: few
j_call: TRBJ2-2
d_call: TRBD2
v_call: TRBV9
cdr3_nt: TGTGCCAGCAGCGTGCGGGGGGCCGGGGAGCTGTTTTTT
cdr3_aa: CASSVRGAGELFF

clone_size: many
j_call: TRBJ2-7
d_call: .
v_call: TRBV28
cdr3_nt: TGTGCCAGCAGCCCCCTGCCCTCCATCGGCTACGAGCAGTACTTC
cdr3_aa: CASSPLPSIGYEQYF

clone_size: .
j_call: TRBJ1-1
d_call: .
v_call: TRBV6-5
cdr3_nt: TGTGCCAGCAACTGGTTAGGGGCAACTGAAGCTTTCTTT
cdr3_aa: CASNWLGATEAFF

clone_size: .
j_call: TRBJ2-1
d_call: .
v_call: TRBV20-1
cdr3_nt: TGCAGTGGGATGGAGGAACGGAAGCAGTTCTTC
cdr3_aa: CSGMEERKQFF

clone_size: once
j_call: TRBJ1-2
d_call: TRBD1
v_call: TRBV2
cdr3_nt: TGTGCCAGCAGTGAACAGGGGGCTGACGGTGGCTACACCTTC
cdr3_aa: CASSEQGADGGYTF

clone_size: .
j_call: TRBJ1-2
d_call: .
v_call: TRBV5-1
cdr3_nt: TGCGCCAGCAGCCCGGGAGTCTATGGCTACACCTTC
cdr3_aa: CASSPGVYGYTF

clone_size: once
j_call: TRBJ2-7
d_call: .
v_call: TRBV5-4
cdr3_nt: TGTGCCAGCAGCTTCGGTGGGCCCTCCTACGAGCAGTACTTC
cdr3_aa: CASSFGGPSYEQYF

clone_size: once
j_call: TRBJ2-4
d_call: TRBD2
v_call: TRBV28
cdr3_nt: TGTGCCAGCAGTCCCTTGACTAGCGGGAGCAAAAACATTCAGTACTTC
cdr3_aa: CASSPLTSGSKNIQYF

clone_size: .
j_call: TRBJ2-7
d_call: TRBD2
v_call: TRBV4-3
cdr3_nt: TGCGCCAGCAGCCAAGATCTGGGACTAGCGGGAAGCTCCTACGAGCAGTACTTC
cdr3_aa: CASSQDLGLAGSSYEQYF

clone_size: .
j_call: TRBJ2-2
d_call: TRBD1
v_call: TRBV5-1
cdr3_nt: TGCGCCAGCAGCTTCGGGGAGACAGGGTTCACCGGGGAGCTGTTTTTT
cdr3_aa: CASSFGETGFTGELFF

clone_size: .
j_call: TRBJ2-1
d_call: .
v_call: TRBV28
cdr3_nt: TGTGCCAGCAGTCGTCCATGGGGGCGGGTGAATGAGCAGTTCTTC
cdr3_aa: CASSRPWGRVNEQFF

clone_size: .
j_call: TRBJ1-4
d_call: .
v_call: TRBV9
cdr3_nt: TGTGCCAGCAGCACAACAGTATCTAATGAAAAACTGTTTTTT
cdr3_aa: CASSTTVSNEKLFF

clone_size: .
j_call: TRBJ2-5
d_call: .
v_call: TRBV4-1
cdr3_nt: TGCGCCAGCAGCCAAGCGTGGACAAATCAAGAGACCCAGTACTTC
cdr3_aa: CASSQAWTNQETQYF

clone_size: .
j_call: TRBJ2-1
d_call: TRBD2
v_call: TRBV10-2
cdr3_nt: TGCGCCAGCGTCGATCTAGCGGGATCGAATGAGCAGTTCTTC
cdr3_aa: CASVDLAGSNEQFF

clone_size: .
j_call: TRBJ2-5
d_call: TRBD2
v_call: TRBV18
cdr3_nt: TGTGCCAGCTCACCGAGGGCTAGCGGGATTAGTGAGACCCAGTACTTC
cdr3_aa: CASSPRASGISETQYF

clone_size: .
j_call: TRBJ1-1
d_call: .
v_call: TRBV12-5
cdr3_nt: TGTGCTAGTGGTTTGACCCCCGCGACTGAAGCTTTCTTT
cdr3_aa: CASGLTPATEAFF

clone_size: .
j_call: TRBJ2-3
d_call: TRBD2
v_call: TRBV9
cdr3_nt: TGTGCCAGCAGCGTTGGGGGAGGGCCATCATCAGATACGCAGTATTTT
cdr3_aa: CASSVGGGPSSDTQYF

clone_size: .
j_call: TRBJ2-3
d_call: TRBD1
v_call: TRBV30
cdr3_nt: TGTGCCTGGAGTGTAGGGGTTACTTTGGGCAGGGGGAATACAGATACGCAGTATTTT
cdr3_aa: CAWSVGVTLGRGNTDTQYF

clone_size: .
j_call: TRBJ2-7
d_call: TRBD1
v_call: TRBV5-1
cdr3_nt: TGCGCCAGCAGCCCGACAGGGCTCTACGAGCAGTACTTC
cdr3_aa: CASSPTGLYEQYF

clone_size: .
j_call: TRBJ1-6
d_call: .
v_call: TRBV30
cdr3_nt: TGTGCCTGGGGGCCCGGACAGTCGATAATCTCACCCCTCCACTTT
cdr3_aa: CAWGPGQSIISPLHF

clone_size: .
j_call: TRBJ2-5
d_call: TRBD2
v_call: TRBV11-3
cdr3_nt: TGTGCCAGCAGCACGGGACTAGCGGGATCGGAGACCCAGTACTTC
cdr3_aa: CASSTGLAGSETQYF

clone_size: .
j_call: TRBJ1-2
d_call: .
v_call: TRBV6-5
cdr3_nt: TGTGCCAGCAGACAGAACGATGGCTACACCTTC
cdr3_aa: CASRQNDGYTF

clone_size: .
j_call: TRBJ1-4
d_call: .
v_call: TRBV5-1
cdr3_nt: TGCGCCAGCAGCTTGGCAGGCTGGACTAATGAAAAACTGTTTTTT
cdr3_aa: CASSLAGWTNEKLFF